This T cell receptor beta chain derives from a study of blood T cell repertoires in COVID-19. In the study overall: Some COVID-19 samples were acute and others convalescent; all came from the United States, Italy and Spain. The cDNA or gDNA used as material had been derived from T cells, B-cell-depleted T cells, or PBMCs.

CDR3 length equals 12 residues. V shed 5 bases and J shed 0 bases, with 4 bases lying between them. Germline lookup yields CDR1 SGHNT and CDR2 YYREEE (reference sequence). Source study methods: Counts of nucleated cells, estimated from reference gene primer amplification, were obtained. Method: immunoSEQ multiplex PCR; TCRdb's copy keeps in-frame clones and lacks some. The DNA gave D and trimming, while V, J and clone size come from that table. This repertoire shows roughly 70,000 clones, 80% found once; its top ten account for 18%. The origin of this receptor is a man aged 65 to 85 who had recovered from COVID-19. The material sequenced was peripheral blood. The genes are TRBV5-4 and TRBJ2-3, with no clear D. CDR3 in DNA: TGTGCCAGCAGAGCTAGCACAGATACGCAGTATTTT. Its translation is CASRASTDTQYF.